This T cell receptor beta chain was retrieved from a study of cytomegalovirus exposure and HLA in healthy donors. Study-wide context: For the roughly 370 genotyped donors, about 79% fell within the Caucasian-associated ancestry cluster. General study points: A later analysis linked a missense DCLRE1C variant to TCR beta V- and J-gene trimming. Researchers counted 164 TCR beta chains as cytomegalovirus-associated. Among the CMV-associated chains, three were confirmed in vitro as specific for CMV antigens.

Turning to this clone: Antigen: not known.

Researchers ran the PCR with 60 Vbeta and 13 Jbeta primers. The assay was immunoSEQ multiplex PCR, and TCRdb's table has in-frame clones only and misses some. The sample carries approximately 170,000 clones, roughly 72% recorded once. Germline V CDR1 and CDR2: SQVTM, ANQGSEA. The CDR3 runs 14 residues. V dropped 6 bases and J dropped 0 bases, with 11 bases sitting between them. The rearrangement joins TRBV29-1 to TRBJ2-2; tentative D call: TRBD2 (5 bases). Source material: PBMCs. The clonotype comes from a woman aged 40 to 49 in good health and CMV-seronegative. CDR3 amino acids: CSVRGNANTGELFF. For the CDR3, the DNA is TGCAGCGTCCGGGGTAACGCGAACACCGGGGAGCTGTTTTTT.